Presented here are 8 T cell receptor beta chains from one specimen sequenced in a study of blood T cell repertoires in COVID-19. Using immunoSEQ multiplex PCR, the repertoire was profiled, and TCRdb retains in-frame clones only, with some absent. The repertoire consists of 100,000 to 150,000 clones, with about 86% occurring once and the leading ten covering around 17%. Sample: peripheral blood. The receptors derive from a woman aged 45-65 years with acute or convalescent COVID-19.

V usage is TRBV6-5 and J usage is TRBJ1-1; 7 nucleotides align to TRBD1. J lost 6 bases, V lost 5 bases, and 9 bases had no gene match. Germline lookup yields CDR1 MNHEY and CDR2 SVGAGI. This CDR3 region has 14 residues. CDR3 protein: CASSNRGRDPEAFF. CDR3 sequence (DNA): TGTGCCAGCAGTAACAGGGGTCGGGACCCTGAAGCTTTCTTT.

The gene calls are TRBV5-1 and TRBJ2-1; D may be TRBD1 (5 bases). Germline V gene lookup returns CDR1 SGHRS and CDR2 YFSETQ. The CDR3 loop spans 14 amino acids. V was clipped by 7 bases and J by 0 bases, with 11 bases between them. The CDR3 loop reads CASSRGDSYNEQFF. The CDR3 nucleotides read TGCGCCAGCTCAAGGGGCGACTCCTACAATGAGCAGTTCTTC.

The rearrangement uses TRBV6-5 and TRBJ2-7; TRBD2 is a possible D gene (6 bases). V was cut by 5 bases and J by 7 bases, with 15 bases left in between. This CDR3 has 13 amino acids. Germline V CDR1 and CDR2: MNHEY, SVGAGI. The CDR3 loop reads CASSLGLTGEQYF. DNA of the CDR3: TGTGCCAGCAGTCTCGGACTAACGGGGGAGCAGTACTTC.

This chain joins TRBV12-3 or TRBV12-4 and TRBJ2-7, with D unclear. The CDR3 totals 12 residues. Trimming cost V 4 bases and J 4 bases, with 8 bases left between them. The CDR3 nucleotides are TGTGCCAGCAGTTCCGTCCAGTACGAGCAGTACTTC. Its translation is CASSSVQYEQYF.

The rearrangement links TRBV24-1 to TRBJ1-1; perhaps TRBD1 as D (5 bases). The CDR3 is 13 amino acids. Germline assignment: CDR1 KGHDR and CDR2 SFDVKD. Trimming pared 8 bases from V and 1 base from J, leaving 10 bases between. The CDR3 loop reads CATTSGQNTEAFF. The CDR3 region has the DNA TGTGCCACCACCTCCGGACAGAACACTGAAGCTTTCTTT.

This clone was seen once. The rearrangement links TRBV18 to TRBJ1-6, with 11 bases lining up with TRBD1. The CDR3 spans 16 residues. V dropped 1 base and J dropped 7; count of bases not matched to a gene: 3. The germline gives CDR1 KGHSH, CDR2 LQKENI. This CDR3 is CASSPLGQGANSPLHF. The CDR3 region has the DNA TGTGCCAGCTCACCACTAGGACAGGGGGCAAATTCACCCCTCCACTTT.

J is TRBJ2-6 and V is TRBV5-1; possible D gene TRBD1, 5 bases. Between the trimmed V and J ends, which lost 0 bases and 0 bases, there was a span of 16 bases. Looked up from germline, CDR1 is SGHRS and CDR2 is YFSETQ. The CDR3 totals 19 residues. The CDR3 sequence is CASSLGSRGRVSGANVLTF. CDR3 sequence (DNA): TGCGCCAGCAGCTTGGGGTCTAGGGGCAGGGTCTCTGGGGCCAACGTCCTGACTTTC.

The J gene is TRBJ1-6, the V gene TRBV21-1. TRBV21-1 is noted as a pseudogene. The CDR3 is made up of 15 amino acids. This CDR3 is CASSNEGFYNSPLHF. CDR3 sequence (DNA): TGTGCCAGCAGCAATGAGGGATTCTATAATTCACCCCTCCACTTT.